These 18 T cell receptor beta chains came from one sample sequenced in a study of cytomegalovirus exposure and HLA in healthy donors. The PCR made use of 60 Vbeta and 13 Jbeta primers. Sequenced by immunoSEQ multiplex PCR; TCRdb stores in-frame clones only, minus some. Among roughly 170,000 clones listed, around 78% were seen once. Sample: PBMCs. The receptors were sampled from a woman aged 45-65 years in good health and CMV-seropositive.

CDR3 nucleotide sequence: TGCGCCAGCAGCCCTCTAGCGGGGGGGCAGTCAGATACGCAGTATTTT. Translated: CASSPLAGGQSDTQYF. The genes are TRBV4-1 and TRBJ2-3; 12 bases map to TRBD2. J gave up 4 bases and V 4 bases, and 6 bases lay outside the gene matches. The CDR3 covers 16 residues. Germline V gives CDR1 MGHRA, CDR2 YSYEKL.

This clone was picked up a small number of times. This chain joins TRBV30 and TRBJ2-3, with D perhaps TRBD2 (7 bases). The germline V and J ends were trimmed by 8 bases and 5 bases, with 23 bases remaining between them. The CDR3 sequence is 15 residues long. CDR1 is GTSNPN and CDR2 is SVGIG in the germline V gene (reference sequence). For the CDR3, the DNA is TGTGCCACCGACCCCTTAGGGGGGGCTGGAGATACGCAGTATTTT. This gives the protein CATDPLGGAGDTQYF.

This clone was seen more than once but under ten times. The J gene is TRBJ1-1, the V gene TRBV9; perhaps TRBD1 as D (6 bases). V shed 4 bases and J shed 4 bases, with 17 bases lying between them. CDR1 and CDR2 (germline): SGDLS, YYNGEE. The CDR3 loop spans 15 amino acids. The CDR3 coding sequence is TGTGCCAGCAGCTTTAGGGGAGGGGGTGGCACTGAAGCTTTCTTT. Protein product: CASSFRGGGGTEAFF.

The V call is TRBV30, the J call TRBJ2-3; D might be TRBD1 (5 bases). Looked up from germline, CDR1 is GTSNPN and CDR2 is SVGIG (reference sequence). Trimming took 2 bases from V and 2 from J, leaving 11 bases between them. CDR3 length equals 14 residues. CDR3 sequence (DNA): TGTGCCTGGAGTTATCAGGGTCCCACAGATACGCAGTATTTT. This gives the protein CAWSYQGPTDTQYF. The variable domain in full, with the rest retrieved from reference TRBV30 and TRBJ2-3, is SQTIHQWPATLVQPVGSPLSLECTVEGTSNPNLYWYRQAAGRGLQLLFYSVGIGQISSEVPQNLSASRPQDRQFILSSKKLLLSDSGFYLCAWSYQGPTDTQYFGPGTRLTVL.

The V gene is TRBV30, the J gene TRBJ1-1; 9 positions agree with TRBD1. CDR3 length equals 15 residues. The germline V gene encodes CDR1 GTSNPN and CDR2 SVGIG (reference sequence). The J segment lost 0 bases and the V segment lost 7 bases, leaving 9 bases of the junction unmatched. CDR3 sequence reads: CASPYRGRMNTEAFF. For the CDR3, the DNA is TGTGCCTCACCCTACAGGGGGCGAATGAACACTGAAGCTTTCTTT.

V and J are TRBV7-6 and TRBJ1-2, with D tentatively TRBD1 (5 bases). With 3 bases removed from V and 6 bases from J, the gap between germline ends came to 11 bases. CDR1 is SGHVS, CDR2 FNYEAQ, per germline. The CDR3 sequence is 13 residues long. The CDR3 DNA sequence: TGTGCCAGCAGCTTTGGGGAGGGGAATGGCTACACCTTC. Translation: CASSFGEGNGYTF.

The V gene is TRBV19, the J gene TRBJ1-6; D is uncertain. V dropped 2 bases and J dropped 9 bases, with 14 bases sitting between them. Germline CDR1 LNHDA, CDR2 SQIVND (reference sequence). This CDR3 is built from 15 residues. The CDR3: CASSIYPRTGSPLHF. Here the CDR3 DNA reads TGTGCCAGTAGTATATATCCCAGAACGGGTTCACCCCTCCACTTT.

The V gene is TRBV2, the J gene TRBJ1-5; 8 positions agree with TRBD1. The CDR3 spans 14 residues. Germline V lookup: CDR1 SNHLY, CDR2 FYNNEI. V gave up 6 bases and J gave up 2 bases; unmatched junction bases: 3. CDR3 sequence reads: CASRDRVGNQPQHF. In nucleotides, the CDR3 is TGTGCCAGCAGGGACAGGGTGGGCAATCAGCCCCAGCATTTT.

The CDR3 nucleotides are TGTGCCAGCAGTCTAGCTCTGGCTAATGAAAAACTGTTTTTT. Translating it yields CASSLALANEKLFF. The V and J genes are TRBV6-5 and TRBJ1-4; no reliable D call. The CDR3 consists of 14 residues. The V end lost 5 bases, the J end lost 3 bases, and 10 bases lay between the germline ends. Germline V gene data show CDR1 as MNHEY and CDR2 as SVGAGI.

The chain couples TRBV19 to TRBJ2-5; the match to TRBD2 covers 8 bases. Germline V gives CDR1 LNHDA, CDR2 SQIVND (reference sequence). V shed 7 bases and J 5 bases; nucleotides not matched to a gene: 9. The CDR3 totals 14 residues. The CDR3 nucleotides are TGTGCCAGTACGCCGCGGGGGGACGAGGAGACCCAGTACTTC. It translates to CASTPRGDEETQYF.

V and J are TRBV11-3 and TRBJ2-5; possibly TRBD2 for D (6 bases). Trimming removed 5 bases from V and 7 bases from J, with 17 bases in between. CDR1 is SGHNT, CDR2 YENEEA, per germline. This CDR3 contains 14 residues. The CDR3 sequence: CASSPTGDGGTQYF. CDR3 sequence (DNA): TGTGCCAGCAGCCCCACAGGAGACGGGGGGACCCAGTACTTC.

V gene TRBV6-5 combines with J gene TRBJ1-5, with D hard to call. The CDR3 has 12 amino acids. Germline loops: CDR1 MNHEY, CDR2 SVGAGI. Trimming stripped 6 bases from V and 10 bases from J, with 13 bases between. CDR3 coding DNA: TGTGCCAGCAGCGACAACCCGGGACCCCAGCATTTT. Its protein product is CASSDNPGPQHF.

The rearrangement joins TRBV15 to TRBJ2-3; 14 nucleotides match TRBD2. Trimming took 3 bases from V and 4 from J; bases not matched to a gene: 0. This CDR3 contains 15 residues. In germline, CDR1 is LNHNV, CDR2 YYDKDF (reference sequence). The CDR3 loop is CATSRTSGGADTQYF. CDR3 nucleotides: TGTGCCACCAGCAGGACTAGCGGGGGGGCAGATACGCAGTATTTT.

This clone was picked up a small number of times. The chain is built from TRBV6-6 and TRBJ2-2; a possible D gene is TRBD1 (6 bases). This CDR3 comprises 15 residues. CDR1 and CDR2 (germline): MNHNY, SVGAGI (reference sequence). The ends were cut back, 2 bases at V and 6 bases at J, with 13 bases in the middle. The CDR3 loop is CASSYISRGAGELFF. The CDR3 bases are TGTGCCAGCAGTTACATATCCAGGGGTGCCGGGGAGCTGTTTTTT.

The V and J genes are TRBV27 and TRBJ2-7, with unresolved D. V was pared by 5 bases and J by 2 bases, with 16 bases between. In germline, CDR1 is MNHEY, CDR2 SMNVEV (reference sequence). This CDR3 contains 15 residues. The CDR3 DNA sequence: TGTGCCAGCAGTCCCCTTACTAACACTGCCTACGAGCAGTACTTC. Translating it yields CASSPLTNTAYEQYF.

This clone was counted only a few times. CDR3 bases: TGCGCCAGCAGACCTAGACTTGGGGGGACCTACGAGCAGTACTTC. Translated, it gives CASRPRLGGTYEQYF. The V and J genes are TRBV4-1 and TRBJ2-7, with D possibly TRBD2 on 6 matching bases. The V and J ends lost 6 bases and 2 bases respectively, with 17 bases between them. Germline assignment: CDR1 MGHRA and CDR2 YSYEKL. The CDR3 runs 15 residues.

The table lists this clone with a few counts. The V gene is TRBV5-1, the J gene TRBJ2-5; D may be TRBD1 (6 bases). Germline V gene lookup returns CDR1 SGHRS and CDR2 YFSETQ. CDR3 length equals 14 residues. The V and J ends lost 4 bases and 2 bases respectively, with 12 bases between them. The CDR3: CASSKDSNQETQYF. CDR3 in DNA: TGCGCCAGCAGCAAGGACAGCAATCAAGAGACCCAGTACTTC.

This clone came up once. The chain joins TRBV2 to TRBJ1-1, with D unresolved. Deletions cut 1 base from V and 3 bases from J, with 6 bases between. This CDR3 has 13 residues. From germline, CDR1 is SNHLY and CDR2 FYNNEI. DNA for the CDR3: TGTGCCAGCAGTGAAGTATCGGACACTGAAGCTTTCTTT. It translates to CASSEVSDTEAFF.